This paragraph covers one T cell receptor (beta chain) sequence. Its antigen remains unidentified. Base qualities were left out, and no much larger clone turns up one base away. What the time point label conveys for this sample: pretreatment peripheral blood. A cohort of more than 25 patients with locally advanced or metastatic urothelial carcinoma, treated at Memorial Sloan Kettering on a trial protocol, was included. Peripheral blood mononuclear cells were collected pretreatment and during treatment, with between 1 and 8 total time points per patient. The Qiagen DNeasy Blood extraction kit was used to purify genomic DNA from total PBMCs and tumor samples. Collected pretreatment and during treatment, PBMCs were isolated and stored as previously described. Each PCR received spiked-in synthetic TCR analog templates so that absolute template abundance could be estimated from read counts. The immunoSEQ assay was used to amplify TCRbeta CDR3 regions from genomic DNA with bias-controlled V and J gene primers. Rearranged TCRbeta segments were sequenced at approximately 20X coverage. As for the original processing: Sequencing errors were corrected by clustering, and CDR3s were annotated against IMGT so that V, D and J genes could be assigned. Out-of-frame and stop-codon sequences were excluded, and only productive TCRbeta rearrangements were used in downstream analyses. Clonality was computed as one minus Shannon entropy normalized by the log of the number of unique productive sequences. Fisher's exact test with Benjamini-Hochberg correction, using a cutoff of adjusted p below 0.01, was how clones that differed between time points or between blood and tumor were identified. TCRdb re-hosts the immuneACCESS table, in-frame sequences only. Its copies lack some clones; in the studies checked, an unresolved V gene accounts for under half of them, and the cause for the rest is not known. The V and J calls and clone size are taken from that table; D and trimming were inferred from the DNA. A total of roughly 95,000 clones appear in this sample, around 87% of them only once. Of the sample, roughly 2% is held by the ten largest clones.

This specimen comes from a study of PD-L1 blockade in urothelial cancer (dated by TCRdb to 2015 to 2018). For the study in its entirety: Therapy was started at some point between 2014 and 2016 for all patients, and atezolizumab 1,200 mg was administered intravenously every 3 weeks. An exploratory multi-omic analysis was conducted of the somatic, immune and clinical correlates of response to PD-L1 blockade with atezolizumab in urothelial cancer. Blood samples yielded a median of around 150,000 T cells and approximately 83,000 unique TCRs, with median clonality roughly 0.085. About nine tenths of the roughly 30 patients were males with bladder-origin urothelial cancer, and about 60% of the 29 reported a prior smoking history. Pretreatment blood TCR-seq was available for nearly 30 patients, at least one posttreatment blood collection was obtained for some 24 patients, and tumor TCR-seq was available for some 24 patients. Pretreatment tumor samples and matched peripheral blood, collected serially before and after atezolizumab treatment, underwent TCR sequencing. Nine patients reached durable clinical benefit, while about 20 patients did not. Durable clinical benefit was defined as progression-free survival longer than 6 months, and TCR features were also tested against progression-free and overall survival. An ECOG performance status of 0 or 1 was recorded for the patients, and 0 to 3 prior chemotherapy regimens had been received by the patients. Whole exome sequencing and RNA sequencing of pretreatment tumors were performed alongside TCR sequencing in the same patients. Blood samples were analyzed at two time points: 3 weeks after treatment start (second dose) and 6 weeks after treatment start.

Broader findings and caveats from the paper: Small sample size (n of about 30) and many exploratory analyses mean the results are intended to be hypothesis-generating. A pretreatment peripheral blood TCR clonality below the median was linked to improved progression-free and overall survival. Greater expansion of tumor-associated TCR clones in peripheral blood 3 weeks after the start of treatment was observed in patients with durable benefit (n ≈ 22, p = 0.022).

The specimen comprised PBMCs, sampled around atezolizumab (anti-PD-L1) treatment. This TCR was sampled from a man in his 60s with urothelial cancer.

The CDR3 in this case is CASSPGWGLAQPQHF. The nucleotide sequence is TGTGCCAGCAGTCCCGGCTGGGGCCTGGCTCAGCCCCAGCATTTT. The V and J genes are TRBV27 and TRBJ1-5; D gene: possibly TRBD1, on 5 matching bases. V drops 5 bases and J drops 6 bases, leaving 17 bases in between. CDR1 and CDR2 are read off the germline V gene (reference sequence) as MNHEY and SMNVEV. The CDR3 contains 15 residues, cysteine and phenylalanine counted. The kept DNA is CDR3 alone, 45 bases in frame from the first base.